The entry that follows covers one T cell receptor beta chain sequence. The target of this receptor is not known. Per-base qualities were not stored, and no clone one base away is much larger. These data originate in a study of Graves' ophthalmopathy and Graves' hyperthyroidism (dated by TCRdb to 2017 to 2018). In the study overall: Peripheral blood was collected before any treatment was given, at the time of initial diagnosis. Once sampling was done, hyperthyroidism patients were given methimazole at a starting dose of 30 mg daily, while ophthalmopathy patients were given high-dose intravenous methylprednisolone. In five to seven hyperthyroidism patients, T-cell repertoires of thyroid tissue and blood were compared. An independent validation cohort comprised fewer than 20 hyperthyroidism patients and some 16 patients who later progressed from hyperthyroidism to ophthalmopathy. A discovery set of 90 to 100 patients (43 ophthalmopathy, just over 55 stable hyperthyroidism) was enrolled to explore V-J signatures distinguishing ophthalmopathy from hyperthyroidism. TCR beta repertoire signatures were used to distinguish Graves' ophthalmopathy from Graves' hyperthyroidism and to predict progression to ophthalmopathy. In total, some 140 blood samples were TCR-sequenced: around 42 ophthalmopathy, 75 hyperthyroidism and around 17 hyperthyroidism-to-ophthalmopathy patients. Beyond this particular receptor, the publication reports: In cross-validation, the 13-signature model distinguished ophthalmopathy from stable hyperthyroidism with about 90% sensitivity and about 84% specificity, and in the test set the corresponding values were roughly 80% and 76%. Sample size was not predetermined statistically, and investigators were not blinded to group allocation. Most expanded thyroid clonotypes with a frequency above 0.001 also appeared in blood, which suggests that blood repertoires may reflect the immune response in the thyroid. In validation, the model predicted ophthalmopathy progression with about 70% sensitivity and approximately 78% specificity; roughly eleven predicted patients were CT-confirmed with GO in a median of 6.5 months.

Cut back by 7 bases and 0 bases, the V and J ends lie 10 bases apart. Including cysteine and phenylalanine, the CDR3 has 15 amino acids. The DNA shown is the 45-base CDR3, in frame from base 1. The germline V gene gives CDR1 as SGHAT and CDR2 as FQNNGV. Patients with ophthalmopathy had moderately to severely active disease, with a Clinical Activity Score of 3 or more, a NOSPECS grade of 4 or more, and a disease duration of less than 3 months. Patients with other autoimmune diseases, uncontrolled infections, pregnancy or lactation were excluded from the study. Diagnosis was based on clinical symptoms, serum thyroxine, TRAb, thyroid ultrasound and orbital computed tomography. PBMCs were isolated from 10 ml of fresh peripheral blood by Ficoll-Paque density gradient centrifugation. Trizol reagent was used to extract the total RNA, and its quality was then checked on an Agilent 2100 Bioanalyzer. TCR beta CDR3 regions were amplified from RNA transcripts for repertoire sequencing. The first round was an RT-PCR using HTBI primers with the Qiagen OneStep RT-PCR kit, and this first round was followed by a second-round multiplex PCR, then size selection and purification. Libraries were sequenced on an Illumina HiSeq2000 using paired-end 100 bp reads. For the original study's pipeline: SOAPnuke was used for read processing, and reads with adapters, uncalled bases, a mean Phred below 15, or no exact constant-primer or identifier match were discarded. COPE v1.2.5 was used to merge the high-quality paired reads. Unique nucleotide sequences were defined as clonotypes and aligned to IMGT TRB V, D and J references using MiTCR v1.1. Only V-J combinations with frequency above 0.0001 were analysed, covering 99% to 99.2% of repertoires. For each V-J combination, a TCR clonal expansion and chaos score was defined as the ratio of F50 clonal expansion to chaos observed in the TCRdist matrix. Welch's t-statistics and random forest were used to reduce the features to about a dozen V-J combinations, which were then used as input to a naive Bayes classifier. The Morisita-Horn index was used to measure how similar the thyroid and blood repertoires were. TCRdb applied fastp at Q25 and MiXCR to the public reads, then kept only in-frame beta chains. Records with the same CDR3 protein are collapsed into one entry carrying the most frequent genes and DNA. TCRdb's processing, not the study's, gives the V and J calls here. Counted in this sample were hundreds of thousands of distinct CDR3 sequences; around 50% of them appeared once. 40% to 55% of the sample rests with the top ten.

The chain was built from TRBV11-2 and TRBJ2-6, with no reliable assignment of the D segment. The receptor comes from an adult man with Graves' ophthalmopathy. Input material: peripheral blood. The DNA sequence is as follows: TGTGCCAGCACCAGAAGTTTCTCTGGGGCCAACGTCCTGACTTTC. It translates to CASTRSFSGANVLTF.